This TCR beta chain was documented in a study of shared clonotypes between healthy human individuals. As for the study in general: Per donor, CD8 memory used one plate, CD8 naive used two, CD4 memory used three and CD4 naive used three.

CDR1 is MDHEN, CDR2 SYDVKM, per germline. The CDR3 is 16 amino acids. V was pared by 8 bases and J by 2 bases, with 22 bases between. The protocol was immunoSEQ multiplex PCR, while the TCRdb copy is restricted to in-frame clones and leaves out a portion. The sample contains about 110,000 clones, around 68% of which appear only once. The source of this sequence is a woman in her 30s in good health. Input material: memory CD8+ T cells sorted from blood. The subset: CD45RO+ cells pooled with CCR7-negative TemRA cells. The chain couples TRBV28 to TRBJ2-7; either TRBD1 or TRBD2 may fit D (6 bases each). CDR3 sequence reads: CASGGPGIISPYEQYF. The CDR3 DNA reads TGTGCCAGCGGGGGGCCGGGCATCATAAGCCCCTACGAGCAGTACTTC.